A single sample is the source of the 26 T cell receptor beta chains below, sequenced in a study of blood T cell repertoires in COVID-19 (dated by TCRdb to the early 2020s). Library method: the immunoSEQ multiplex PCR assay. TCRdb stores this immuneACCESS table with in-frame sequences only. Part of the clones is absent; in the studies checked, under half of the shortfall reflects unresolved V genes, and no reason is known for the rest. Here the sample has about 180,000 clones; around 76% occur a single time. Jointly, the top ten make up approximately 8.7% of the sample. Sample: peripheral blood. All receptors come from a woman aged 70-85 years with acute or convalescent COVID-19.

The rearrangement links TRBV19 to TRBJ1-5, with D maybe TRBD1 (5 bases). Germline values: CDR1 LNHDA, CDR2 SQIVND (reference sequence). The ends were cut back, 3 bases at V and 4 bases at J, with 13 bases in the middle. The CDR3 sequence is 15 residues long. CDR3 nucleotide sequence: TGTGCCAGTAGTATCGGGGGGGTCATAAATCAGCCCCAGCATTTT. Translating it yields CASSIGGVINQPQHF.

The chain links TRBV11-2 to TRBJ2-2, with 9 bases matching TRBD2. Germline-derived CDR1 and CDR2 are SGHAT and FQNNGV. The CDR3 is 17 residues long. Germline trimming cut 5 bases from V and 7 bases from J; bases unmatched to any gene: 14. The CDR3 coding sequence is TGTGCCAGCAGCCCATGGGGGCGGGAGGGCCCTTTCGGGGAGCTGTTTTTT. It specifies CASSPWGREGPFGELFF.

CDR3 loop: CASSLSVSGVTDTQYF. The CDR3 nucleotides are TGCGCCAGCAGCTTGTCGGTTAGCGGGGTCACAGATACGCAGTATTTT. J is TRBJ2-3 and V is TRBV5-1; 8 bases align to TRBD2. The CDR3 has 16 amino acids. Germline loops: CDR1 SGHRS, CDR2 YFSETQ. V gave up 1 base and J gave up 2 bases; unmatched junction bases: 6.

The sample holds one count of this clone. V gene TRBV12-5 combines with J gene TRBJ2-3; TRBD1 agrees at 8 bases. Germline CDR1 reads LGHNT; CDR2 reads FRNRAP. This CDR3 region has 19 residues. J lost 0 bases, V lost 5 bases, and 16 bases had no gene match. Here the CDR3 reads CASGQTRDRILGSTDTQYF. The DNA of the CDR3 is TGTGCTAGTGGTCAAACCCGGGACAGGATATTGGGAAGCACAGATACGCAGTATTTT.

This clone was counted a few times. This chain uses TRBV27 with TRBJ1-5; 9 bases are shared with TRBD1. CDR3 length equals 15 residues. The V gene's germline CDR1 is MNHEY and CDR2 SMNVEV (reference sequence). The trim removed 5 bases at V and 6 bases at J, leaving 8 bases unmatched. DNA of the CDR3: TGTGCCAGCAGTAGTCTCGGACAGGGGCGTCAGCCCCAGCATTTT. This codes for CASSSLGQGRQPQHF.

This chain joins TRBV5-1 and TRBJ1-6; 11 bases match TRBD1. The germline gives CDR1 SGHRS, CDR2 YFSETQ. The CDR3 spans 17 residues. The V and J ends lost 0 bases and 4 bases, in that order; junction bases with no gene match: 3. CDR3 amino acids: CASSLGTGGGYNSPLHF. The CDR3, as DNA: TGCGCCAGCAGCTTGGGGACAGGGGGCGGATATAATTCACCCCTCCACTTT.

The chain employs TRBV5-1 and TRBJ2-3, with 10 bases matching TRBD2. With V trimmed by 5 bases and J by 5 bases, 11 bases remained unmatched. Germline CDR1 and CDR2: SGHRS and YFSETQ. The CDR3 sequence is 16 residues long. The CDR3 sequence is CASSVNSGRFLDTQYF. CDR3 nucleotides: TGCGCCAGCAGTGTGAATAGCGGGAGGTTTCTAGATACGCAGTATTTT.

The V gene is TRBV30, the J gene TRBJ1-3; 12 bases agree with TRBD1. This CDR3 region has 15 residues. The V gene end was trimmed by 4 bases and the J gene end by 1 base; junction bases not matched to a gene: 2. Germline CDR1 GTSNPN, CDR2 SVGIG (reference sequence). In nucleotides, the CDR3 is TGTGCCTGGACGGGACAGGGGGCTTCTGGAAACACCATATATTTT. Its translation is CAWTGQGASGNTIYF.

The gene calls are TRBV2 and TRBJ2-1, with a tentative D call TRBD1 (5 bases). CDR1 SNHLY and CDR2 FYNNEI come from the germline V gene. The CDR3 extends over 15 amino acids. Trimming removed 3 bases at V and 5 bases at J, with 14 bases between. CDR3 sequence reads: CASSDRQTANNEQFF. CDR3 in DNA: TGTGCCAGCAGTGATCGCCAGACAGCTAACAATGAGCAGTTCTTC.

This clone was seen more than once but under ten times. V and J are TRBV6-2 or TRBV6-3 and TRBJ1-5, with 10 bases lining up with TRBD1. Germline CDR1 reads MNHEY; CDR2 reads SVGEGT. This CDR3 has 15 residues. V lost 5 bases and J lost 6; bases outside the gene matches: 7. The CDR3 nucleotides are TGTGCCAGCAGTCCAAGACAGGGGGCTATTCAGCCCCAGCATTTT. Amino acid sequence: CASSPRQGAIQPQHF.

The chain joins TRBV12-3 or TRBV12-4 to TRBJ2-7; D gene unclear. V was pared by 5 bases and J by 4 bases, with 9 bases between. This CDR3 is 12 amino acids long. CDR3 loop: CASSPTEYEQYF. DNA for the CDR3: TGTGCCAGCAGTCCAACAGAGTACGAGCAGTACTTC.

This rearrangement joins TRBV14 to TRBJ2-1; D might be TRBD2 (6 bases). Germline CDR1 and CDR2: SGHDN and FVKESK. The V gene lost 0 bases and the J gene lost 2 bases, with 11 bases spanning the gap. This CDR3 is built from 16 residues. CDR3 in amino acids: CASSQEVLAPYNEQFF. The DNA for the CDR3 is TGTGCCAGCAGCCAAGAAGTTCTAGCGCCCTACAATGAGCAGTTCTTC.

The chain couples TRBV11-2 to TRBJ1-6, with 7 bases that match TRBD1. This CDR3 is built from 16 residues. The ends lost 10 bases at V and 2 bases at J; junction bases unmatched: 11. Per the germline V gene, CDR1 is SGHAT and CDR2 is FQNNGV. The CDR3 nucleotides are TGTGCCACGGTGGAGGGGGCGGACCCCTATAATTCACCCCTCCACTTT. It specifies CATVEGADPYNSPLHF.

V and J are TRBV7-3 and TRBJ1-4; maybe TRBD1 (5 bases). V was shortened by 5 bases and J by 1 base, with 11 bases between the two germline ends. The CDR3 covers 15 residues. CDR1 and CDR2 (germline): SGHTA, FQGTGA. CDR3 amino acids: CASSLSGGTNEKLFF. As DNA, the CDR3 is TGTGCCAGCAGCCTAAGCGGGGGAACTAATGAAAAACTGTTTTTT.

This clone was recorded once. The V and J genes are TRBV2 and TRBJ2-1; D may be TRBD2 (6 bases). Germline-derived CDR1 and CDR2 are SNHLY and FYNNEI. This CDR3 comprises 14 residues. Trimming pared 8 bases from V and 2 bases from J, leaving 13 bases between. DNA for the CDR3: TGTGCCAGCGGGGGGACGACAGCCTACAATGAGCAGTTCTTC. It translates to CASGGTTAYNEQFF.

CDR3 protein: CASRRPGQGGNYGYTF. CDR3 coding DNA: TGTGCCAGTAGGCGGCCGGGACAGGGTGGGAACTATGGCTACACCTTC. The rearrangement joins TRBV19 to TRBJ1-2; 9 positions match TRBD1. The CDR3 spans 16 residues. Germline V CDR1 and CDR2: LNHDA, SQIVND (reference sequence). J gave up 2 bases and V 6 bases, and 10 bases lay outside the gene matches.

The chain joins TRBV7-2 to TRBJ2-5; a weak D match, TRBD1 (7 bases). Between the trimmed V and J ends, which lost 5 bases and 5 bases, there was a span of 18 bases. Germline V gives CDR1 SGHTA, CDR2 FQGNSA. The CDR3 runs to 15 residues. The CDR3 protein is CASSLETGRWETQYF. Written as DNA, the CDR3 is TGTGCCAGCAGCCTCGAGACAGGGAGGTGGGAGACCCAGTACTTC.

J is TRBJ1-4 and V is TRBV28, with D possibly being TRBD1 (6 bases). This CDR3 is built from 12 residues. CDR1 is MDHEN and CDR2 is SYDVKM in the germline V gene. V dropped 3 bases and J dropped 13 bases, with 12 bases sitting between them. CDR3 DNA: TGTGCCAGCAGTTTCCGACAGGCTGGACTGTTTTTT. Residues: CASSFRQAGLFF.

This clone was seen more than once but under ten times. The rearrangement joins TRBV5-1 to TRBJ1-1, with D possibly TRBD1 on 6 matching bases. Trimming cost V 5 bases and J 5 bases, with 16 bases left between them. The CDR3 spans 14 residues. Germline V gene lookup returns CDR1 SGHRS and CDR2 YFSETQ. Written as DNA, the CDR3 is TGCGCCAGCAGGGCAGGGCAGGGGATGACTGAAGCTTTCTTT. Encoded protein: CASRAGQGMTEAFF.

V is TRBV19 and J is TRBJ2-3; maybe TRBD2 (5 bases). CDR1 is LNHDA and CDR2 is SQIVND in the germline V gene (reference sequence). Trimming left V 2 bases short and J 2 bases short, with 8 bases between. CDR3 length: 14 amino acids. The CDR3 nucleotides are TGTGCCAGTAGTATATTCCTAGCCACAGATACGCAGTATTTT. Its protein is CASSIFLATDTQYF.

The genes are TRBV5-4 and TRBJ2-5; D gene ambiguous. In germline, CDR1 is SGHNT, CDR2 YYREEE (reference sequence). V was trimmed by 0 bases and J by 3 bases, leaving 9 bases between them. CDR3 length: 14 residues. CDR3 protein: CASSLDPNKETQYF. The CDR3 DNA reads TGTGCCAGCAGCTTGGATCCAAACAAAGAGACCCAGTACTTC.

The chain is built from TRBV6-5 and TRBJ1-6; TRBD1 agrees at 7 bases. Germline-derived CDR1 and CDR2 are MNHEY and SVGAGI. The CDR3 is 15 amino acids. V shed 4 bases, J shed 7 bases, and the junction held 7 bases outside the gene matches. In DNA form, the CDR3 reads TGTGCCAGCAGTTTCTTGACAGGGCCGAATTCACCCCTCCACTTT. It yields the protein CASSFLTGPNSPLHF.

This clone was counted once. The chain is built from TRBV19 and TRBJ2-2; D unresolved. Germline CDR1 and CDR2: LNHDA and SQIVND (reference sequence). The CDR3 has 16 amino acids. With 5 bases removed from V and 4 bases from J, the gap between germline ends came to 17 bases. The CDR3 sequence is CASSPIRDQSTGELFF. Here the CDR3 DNA reads TGTGCCAGTAGTCCAATCCGCGATCAAAGCACCGGGGAGCTGTTTTTT.

The chain carries TRBV6-5 and TRBJ1-4; 10 bases agree with TRBD1. The CDR3 is 14 amino acids. Germline V gene sequence: CDR1 MNHEY, CDR2 SVGAGI. The V and J ends lost 7 bases and 6 bases, in that order; junction bases with no gene match: 5. CDR3 loop: CASNLGTGDEKLFF. The CDR3 DNA reads TGTGCCAGCAACCTCGGGACAGGGGATGAAAAACTGTTTTTT.

This chain uses TRBV5-4 with TRBJ2-7, with D possibly being TRBD2 (6 bases). The V and J ends lost 4 bases and 4 bases respectively, with 18 bases between them. The CDR3 spans 15 residues. Germline V gene lookup returns CDR1 SGHNT and CDR2 YYREEE (reference sequence). In DNA, the CDR3 is TGTGCCAGCAGCACCCAAGGCGGGGTGGTGTACGAGCAGTACTTC. Translating gives CASSTQGGVVYEQYF.

V is TRBV7-2 and J is TRBJ2-3; tentatively, D is TRBD1 (6 bases). Germline CDR1 and CDR2: SGHTA and FQGNSA. The CDR3 is 16 residues long. With 5 bases removed from V and 0 bases from J, the gap between germline ends came to 15 bases. The CDR3 bases are TGTGCCAGCAGCCCTCTAGGCGGACAGAGCACAGATACGCAGTATTTT. Residues: CASSPLGGQSTDTQYF.